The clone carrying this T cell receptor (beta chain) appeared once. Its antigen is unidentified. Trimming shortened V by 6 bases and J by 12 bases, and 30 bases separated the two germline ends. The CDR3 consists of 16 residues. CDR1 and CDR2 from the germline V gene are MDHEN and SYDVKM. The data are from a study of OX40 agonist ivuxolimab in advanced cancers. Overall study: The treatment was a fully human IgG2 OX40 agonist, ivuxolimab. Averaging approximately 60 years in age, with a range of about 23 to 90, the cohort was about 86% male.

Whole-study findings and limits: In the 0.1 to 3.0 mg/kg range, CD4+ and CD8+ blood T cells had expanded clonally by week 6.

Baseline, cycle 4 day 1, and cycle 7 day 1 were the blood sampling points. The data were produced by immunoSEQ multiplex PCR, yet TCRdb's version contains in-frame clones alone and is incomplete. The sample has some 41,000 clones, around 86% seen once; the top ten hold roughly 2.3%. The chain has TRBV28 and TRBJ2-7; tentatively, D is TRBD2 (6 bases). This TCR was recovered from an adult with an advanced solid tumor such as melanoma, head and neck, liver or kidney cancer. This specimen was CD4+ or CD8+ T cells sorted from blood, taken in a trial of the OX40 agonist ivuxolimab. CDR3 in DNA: TGTGCCAGCAGGTACCCGACCGCGGAGGGCCGCGAGCGGCGGTACTTC. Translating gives CASRYPTAEGRERRYF.